Below are 10 T cell receptor beta chains sequenced from a single sample in a study of T-cell memory formation after mild COVID-19. TCRdb re-called the 5' RACE reads with MiXCR, one entry per CDR3 protein. Of tens of thousands of distinct CDR3 sequences listed, roughly 7.2% are singletons. Specimen: PBMCs or a T cell subset sorted from them (not recorded which). The receptors here all came from an adult who had mild COVID-19 (a few samples of this study predate the infection). Cell type and time point are not known.

This clonotype was counted ten times or more. CDR3 DNA sequence: TGTGCCAGCAGCTTAGGGCTAGCGGGAGGTAACACCGGGGAGCTGTTTTTT. This gives the protein CASSLGLAGGNTGELFF. This chain joins TRBV7-2 and TRBJ2-2; 11 nucleotides match TRBD2. The CDR3 is made up of 17 amino acids. V was clipped by 1 base and J by 2 bases; unmatched bases: 3. The germline V gene encodes CDR1 SGHTA and CDR2 FQGNSA.

This clonotype showed up just a few times. The gene calls are TRBV9 and TRBJ1-2; no clear D. CDR1 is SGDLS and CDR2 is YYNGEE in the germline V gene. The CDR3 is made up of 13 amino acids. V was trimmed by 1 base and J by 0 bases, leaving 4 bases between them. CDR3 sequence: CASSVLANYGYTF. CDR3 DNA: TGTGCCAGCAGCGTATTGGCTAACTATGGCTACACCTTC.

The V and J genes are TRBV5-5 and TRBJ2-7, with D unresolved. V was clipped by 2 bases and J by 0 bases, with 9 bases between them. CDR3 length: 14 residues. In germline, CDR1 is SGHKS, CDR2 YYEKEE (reference sequence). Written as DNA, the CDR3 is TGTGCCAGCAGCTTACTTAGTAGCTCCTACGAGCAGTACTTC. Translating gives CASSLLSSSYEQYF.

This clonotype was counted many times. V is TRBV29-1 and J is TRBJ2-2, with TRBD2 identical over 8 bases. The ends lost 4 bases at V and 5 bases at J; junction bases unmatched: 12. Germline V gene data show CDR1 as SQVTM and CDR2 as ANQGSEA. The CDR3 spans 16 residues. CDR3 sequence: CSVGGRGTSGTGELFF. The CDR3 coding sequence is TGCAGCGTTGGGGGACGAGGGACTAGTGGGACCGGGGAGCTGTTTTTT.

Comment on this clonotype: A read error is possible here, since a much larger clone lies one base away. V gene TRBV2 combines with J gene TRBJ2-5; D call uncertain. The V gene's germline CDR1 is SNHLY and CDR2 FYNNEI. The V gene lost 8 bases and the J gene lost 5 bases, with 15 bases spanning the gap. CDR3 size: 13 residues. The CDR3 loop is CASSWGSIETQYF. The DNA for the CDR3 is TGTGCCAGCTCTTGGGGAAGTATTGAGACCCAGTACTTC.

The V and J genes are TRBV11-2 and TRBJ2-2; no firm D call. V lost 5 bases to trimming and J lost 2 bases, with 9 bases between them. The CDR3 contains 14 residues. Germline CDR1 is SGHAT and CDR2 is FQNNGV. CDR3 coding DNA: TGTGCCAGCAGCACGGGTTTTAACACCGGGGAGCTGTTTTTT. Residues: CASSTGFNTGELFF.

This clonotype was observed a handful of times. J is TRBJ1-1 and V is TRBV12-3 or TRBV12-4; the D is unclear. V shed 3 bases and J shed 7 bases, with 9 bases lying between them. The CDR3 runs 12 residues. The CDR3 is CASSLVGIEAFF. Here the CDR3 DNA reads TGTGCCAGCAGTTTGGTGGGGATTGAAGCTTTCTTT.

This clonotype showed up many times. This chain joins TRBV6-2 or TRBV6-3 and TRBJ1-1; 9 nucleotides match TRBD1. The CDR3 sequence is 14 residues long. The V segment lost 7 bases and the J segment 1 base; nucleotides outside the gene matches: 4. Germline CDR1 reads MNHEY; CDR2 reads SVGEGT. Here the CDR3 reads CASTKGQGNTEAFF. The CDR3 region has the DNA TGTGCCAGCACAAAGGGACAGGGGAACACTGAAGCTTTCTTT.

This clonotype was recorded many times. The CDR3 reads CASSLAGGPNEQFF. CDR3 bases: TGTGCCAGCAGCCTGGCGGGAGGGCCCAATGAGCAGTTCTTC. This chain uses TRBV7-9 with TRBJ2-1, with 9 bases matching TRBD2. The J segment lost 6 bases and the V segment lost 5 bases, leaving 5 bases of the junction unmatched. Germline CDR1 reads SEHNR; CDR2 reads FQNEAQ (reference sequence). The CDR3 contains 14 residues.

The V and J genes are TRBV6-2 or TRBV6-3 and TRBJ2-7; perhaps TRBD2 as D (6 bases). Germline-derived CDR1 and CDR2 are MNHEY and SVGEGT. The CDR3 has 15 residues. V gave up 5 bases and J gave up 0 bases, with 14 bases separating them. In nucleotides, the CDR3 is TGTGCCAGCAGTCCCCTTGACGGGAGCTCCTACGAGCAGTACTTC. Amino acid sequence: CASSPLDGSSYEQYF.